This TCR beta chain derives from a study of blood T cells in healthy people across ages. On the study more broadly: About one barcoded beta molecule per two T cells was the capture yield of template switching.

The donors, healthy Caucasians from Russia, were aged roughly 6 to 100. They isolated at least 7 million PBMCs from each sample. The CDR3 runs to 15 residues. V was pared by 3 bases and J by 4 bases, with 8 bases of the junction left unmatched. Germline V gives CDR1 SGHRS, CDR2 YFSETQ. Broader study findings: TCR beta diversity per million T cells fell roughly linearly with age.

With a J-beta primer mix and a sample-barcoded 5' primer, a second PCR ran roughly 6 to 11 cycles. TCRdb ran MiXCR on the 5' RACE reads and lists one entry per CDR3 protein. The sample records about 640,000 distinct CDR3 sequences, approximately 59% being singletons. As regards this clonotype: As yet, its antigen is unknown.

The specimen sequenced was blood. This receptor was identified in a man aged 60 to 69 in good health. V gene TRBV5-1 combines with J gene TRBJ1-2; 8 bases are a match to TRBD1. The CDR3 bases are TGCGCCAGCAGCTGGACCCGGGACAGGCCCTATGGCTACACCTTC. Protein product: CASSWTRDRPYGYTF.